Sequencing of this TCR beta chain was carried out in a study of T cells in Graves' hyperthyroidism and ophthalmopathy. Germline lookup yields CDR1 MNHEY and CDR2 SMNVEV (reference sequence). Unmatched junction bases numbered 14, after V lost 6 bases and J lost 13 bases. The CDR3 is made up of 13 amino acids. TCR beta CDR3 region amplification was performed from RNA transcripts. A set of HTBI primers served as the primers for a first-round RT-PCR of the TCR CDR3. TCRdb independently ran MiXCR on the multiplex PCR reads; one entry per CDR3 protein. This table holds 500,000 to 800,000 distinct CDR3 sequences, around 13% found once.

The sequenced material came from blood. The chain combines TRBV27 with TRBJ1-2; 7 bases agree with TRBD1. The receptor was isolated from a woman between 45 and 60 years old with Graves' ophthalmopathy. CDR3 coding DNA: TGTGCCAGCAGGCTGACAGGGAACTATGGTTGCACCTTC. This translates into CASRLTGNYGCTF.